This TCR beta chain was sequenced in a study of cytomegalovirus exposure and HLA in healthy donors. Every donor was a healthy person donating bone marrow. Both 60 Vbeta primers and 13 Jbeta primers went into the PCR. Clones were read by immunoSEQ multiplex PCR, and TCRdb kept only the in-frame ones, dropping some. The table records some 150,000 clones, more than 80% of them present only once. Material: PBMCs. This clonotype originated in a woman in her 30s in good health and CMV-seropositive.

The CDR3 coding sequence is TGTGCCAGTAGTACGGGAGCCGGGCCAACCGGTTACGAGCAGTACTTC. Residues: CASSTGAGPTGYEQYF. This chain links TRBV19 with TRBJ2-5; D is possibly TRBD2 (6 bases). The DNA end is more similar to TRBJ2-7, so the J call may be wrong. The CDR3 spans 16 residues. Looked up from germline, CDR1 is LNHDA and CDR2 is SQIVND (reference sequence).